This TCR beta chain was recovered during a study of T cell changes during pregnancy in multiple sclerosis. TCRdb's table, derived via immunoSEQ multiplex PCR, lists solely in-frame clones and lacks some. The data contain around 70,000 clones, 85% to 95% of them seen just once; the ten biggest clones take up about 2.5%. CDR1 and CDR2 (germline): MNHEY, SVGAGI. Trimming stripped 0 bases from V and 3 bases from J, with 6 bases between. CDR3 size: 14 residues. The V and J genes are TRBV6-5 and TRBJ2-1; the D is unclear. The sequenced sample was peripheral blood, obtained before pregnancy. This TCR was recovered from a female donor with multiple sclerosis, enrolled in a pregnancy study. The CDR3 region is CASSYSGFYNEQFF. CDR3 sequence (DNA): TGTGCCAGCAGTTACTCGGGCTTCTACAATGAGCAGTTCTTC.